This T cell receptor beta chain originates from a study of T-cell memory formation after mild COVID-19. MiXCR, applied by TCRdb to the 5' RACE reads, yields one record per CDR3 protein. Of hundreds of thousands of distinct CDR3 sequences listed, around 14% are singletons. The ends were cut back, 5 bases at V and 6 bases at J, with 17 bases in the middle. The CDR3 runs to 15 residues. In germline, CDR1 is MNHEY, CDR2 SVGAGI. This clonotype appeared a few times. The sequence came from a man between 18 and 35 years old who had mild COVID-19 (a few samples of this study predate the infection). Cell type and time point are not known. V gene TRBV6-5 combines with J gene TRBJ2-1; TRBD1 might be the D (6 bases). The sequenced sample was PBMCs or a T cell subset sorted from them (not recorded which). For the CDR3, the DNA is TGTGCCAGCAGTCACACCGGGACATTTGCCAATGAGCAGTTCTTC. Amino acid sequence: CASSHTGTFANEQFF.